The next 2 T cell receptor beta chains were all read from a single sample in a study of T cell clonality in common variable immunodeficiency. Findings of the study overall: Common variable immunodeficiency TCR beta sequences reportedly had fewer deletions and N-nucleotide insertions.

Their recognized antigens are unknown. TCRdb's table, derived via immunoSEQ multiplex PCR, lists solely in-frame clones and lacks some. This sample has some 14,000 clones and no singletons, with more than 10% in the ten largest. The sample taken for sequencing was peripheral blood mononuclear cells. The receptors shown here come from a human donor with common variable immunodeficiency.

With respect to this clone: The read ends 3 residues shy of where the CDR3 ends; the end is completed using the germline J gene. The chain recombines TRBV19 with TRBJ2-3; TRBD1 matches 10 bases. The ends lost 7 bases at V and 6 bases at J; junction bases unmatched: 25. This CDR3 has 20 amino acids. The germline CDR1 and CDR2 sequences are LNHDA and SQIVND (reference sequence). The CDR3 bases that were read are TGTGCCAGTAACAGCCGGCAAATTCCGACAGGGGGCAATCCTGGCGATACG. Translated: CASNSRQIPTGGNPGDT. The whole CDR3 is CASNSRQIPTGGNPGDTQYF.

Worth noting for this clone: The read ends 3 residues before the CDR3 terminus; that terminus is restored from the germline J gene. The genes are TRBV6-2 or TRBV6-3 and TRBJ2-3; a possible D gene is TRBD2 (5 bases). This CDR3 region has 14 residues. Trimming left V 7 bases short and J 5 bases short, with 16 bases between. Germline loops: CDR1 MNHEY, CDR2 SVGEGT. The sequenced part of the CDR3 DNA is TGTGCCAGCATTCGGACTCTGATAGGAGATACG. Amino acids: CASIRTLIGDT. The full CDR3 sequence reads CASIRTLIGDTQYF.